The entry that follows covers one TCR beta chain sequence. Its specificity is not known. Time point meaning: pre-treatment sample, taken before nivolumab and TIL therapy. Most excised metastases sampled were pleural nodules or supraclavicular lymph nodes. This record comes from a study of TIL therapy for anti-PD-1-resistant metastatic lung cancer. Study-level background: Tumors carried a median around 1.4 non-synonymous mutations per megabase.

The immunoSEQ assay was v3. TCRdb keeps only in-frame clones here, not all; method: immunoSEQ multiplex PCR. The sample includes more than 10,000 clones, about 57% of them seen just once. V was pared by 4 bases and J by 15 bases, with 9 bases of the junction left unmatched. Germline values: CDR1 MRHNA, CDR2 SNTAGT. The CDR3 contains 12 residues. The study's findings and limits: Treatment-naive, never-smoker and oncogene-addicted patients were overrepresented in this highly selected cohort. Many TIL product clones were absent from baseline tumor, suggesting clonal contraction.

This chain links TRBV6-4 with TRBJ2-1; 7 bases match TRBD1. The clonotype comes from a person between 25 and 80 years old with non-small cell lung cancer. Sample: tumor tissue, taken at baseline. Written as DNA, the CDR3 is TGTGCCAGCAGTGTCCCGGGACAGCTTCCGTTCTTC. It translates to CASSVPGQLPFF.